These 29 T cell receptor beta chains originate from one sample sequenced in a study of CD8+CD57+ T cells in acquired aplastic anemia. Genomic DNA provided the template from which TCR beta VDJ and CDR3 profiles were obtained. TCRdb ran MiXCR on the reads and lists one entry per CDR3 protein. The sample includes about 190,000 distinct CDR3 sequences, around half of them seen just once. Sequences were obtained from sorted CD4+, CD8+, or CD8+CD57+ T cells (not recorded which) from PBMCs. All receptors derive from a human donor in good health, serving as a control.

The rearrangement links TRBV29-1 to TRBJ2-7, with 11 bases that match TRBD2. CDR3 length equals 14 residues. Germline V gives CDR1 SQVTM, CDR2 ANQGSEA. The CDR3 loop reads CSALGTSGTYEQYV. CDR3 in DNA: TGCAGTGCTCTTGGGACTAGCGGTACCTACGAGCAGTACGTC.

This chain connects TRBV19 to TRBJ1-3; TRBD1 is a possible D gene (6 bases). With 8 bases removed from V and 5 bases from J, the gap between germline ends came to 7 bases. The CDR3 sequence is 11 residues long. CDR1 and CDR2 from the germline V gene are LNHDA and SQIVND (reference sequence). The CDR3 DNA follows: TGTGCCAGTGACAGGAGAAACACCATATATTTT. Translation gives CASDRRNTIYF.

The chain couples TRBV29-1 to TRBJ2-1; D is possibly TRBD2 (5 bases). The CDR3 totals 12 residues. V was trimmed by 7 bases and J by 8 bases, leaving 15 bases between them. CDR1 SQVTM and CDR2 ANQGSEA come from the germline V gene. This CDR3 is CSGYGDTDEQFF. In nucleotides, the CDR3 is TGCAGCGGGTACGGGGATACCGATGAGCAGTTCTTC.

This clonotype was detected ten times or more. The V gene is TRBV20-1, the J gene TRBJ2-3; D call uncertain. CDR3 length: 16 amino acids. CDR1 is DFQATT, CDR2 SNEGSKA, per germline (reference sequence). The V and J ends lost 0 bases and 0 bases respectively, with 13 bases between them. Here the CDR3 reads CSARDPHKDSTDTQYF. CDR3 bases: TGCAGTGCTAGAGATCCTCACAAAGACAGCACAGATACGCAGTATTTT.

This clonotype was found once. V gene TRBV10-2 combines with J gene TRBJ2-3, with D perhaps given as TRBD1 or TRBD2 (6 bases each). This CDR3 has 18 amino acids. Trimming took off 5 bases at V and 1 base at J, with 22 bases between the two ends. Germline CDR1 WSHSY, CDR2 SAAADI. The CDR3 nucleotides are TGCGCCAGCAGTTCGGGGGCACAACAGGCTTTATGCACAGATACGCAGTATTTT. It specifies CASSSGAQQALCTDTQYF.

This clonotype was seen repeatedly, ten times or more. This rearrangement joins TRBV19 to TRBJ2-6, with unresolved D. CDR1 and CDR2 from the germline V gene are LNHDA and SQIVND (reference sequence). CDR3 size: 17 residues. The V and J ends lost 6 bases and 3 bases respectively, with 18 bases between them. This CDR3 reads CASRDPSFLSGANVLTF. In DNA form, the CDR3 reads TGTGCCAGTAGGGACCCGTCCTTTTTAAGTGGGGCCAACGTCCTGACTTTC.

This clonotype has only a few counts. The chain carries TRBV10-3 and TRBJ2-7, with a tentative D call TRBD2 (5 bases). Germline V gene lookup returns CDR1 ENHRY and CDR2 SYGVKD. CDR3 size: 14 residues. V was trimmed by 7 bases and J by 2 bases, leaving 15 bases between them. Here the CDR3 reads CAIKMSGSAYEQYF. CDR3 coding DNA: TGTGCCATCAAGATGTCGGGAAGCGCCTACGAGCAGTACTTC.

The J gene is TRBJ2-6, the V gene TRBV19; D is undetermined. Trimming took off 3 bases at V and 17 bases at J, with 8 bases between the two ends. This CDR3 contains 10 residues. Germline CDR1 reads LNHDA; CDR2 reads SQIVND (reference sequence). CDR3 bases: TGTGCCAGTAGTATCTCGACCTTGACTTTC. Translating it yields CASSISTLTF.

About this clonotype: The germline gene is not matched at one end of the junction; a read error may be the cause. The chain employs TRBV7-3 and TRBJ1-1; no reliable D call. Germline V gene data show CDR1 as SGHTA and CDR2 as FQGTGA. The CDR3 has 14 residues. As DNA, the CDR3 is TGTGCCGGCAGCTTGAGAGGCCTGAACACTGAAGCTTTCTTT. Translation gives CAGSLRGLNTEAFF.

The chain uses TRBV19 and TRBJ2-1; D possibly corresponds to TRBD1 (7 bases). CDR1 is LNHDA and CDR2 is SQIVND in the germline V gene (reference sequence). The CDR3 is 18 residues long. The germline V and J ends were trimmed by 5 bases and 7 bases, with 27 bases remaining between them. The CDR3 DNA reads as TGTGCCAGTAGTCCTGAGGGTCGGAGGGGGGCAGGGGGGAATGAGCAGTTCTTC. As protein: CASSPEGRRGAGGNEQFF.

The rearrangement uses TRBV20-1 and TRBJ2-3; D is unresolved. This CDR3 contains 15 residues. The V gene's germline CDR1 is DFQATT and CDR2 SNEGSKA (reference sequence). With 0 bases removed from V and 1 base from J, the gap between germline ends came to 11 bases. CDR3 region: CSAREQVSRTDTQYF. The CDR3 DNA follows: TGCAGTGCTAGAGAACAAGTGAGCCGCACAGATACGCAGTATTTT.

CDR3 in DNA: TGTGCCAGCACCTCTGCGGGTCAGGGCCAGCCCCAGCATTTT. Encoded protein: CASTSAGQGQPQHF. The chain uses TRBV7-2 and TRBJ1-5, with a weak D call TRBD1 (5 bases). V shed 7 bases and J shed 7 bases, with 17 bases lying between them. Germline V gene data show CDR1 as SGHTA and CDR2 as FQGNSA. The CDR3 loop spans 14 amino acids.

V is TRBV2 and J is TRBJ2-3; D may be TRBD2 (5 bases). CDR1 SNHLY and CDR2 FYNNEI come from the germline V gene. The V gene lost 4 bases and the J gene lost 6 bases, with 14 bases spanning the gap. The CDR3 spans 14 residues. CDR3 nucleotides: TGTGCCAGCAGTGCGGCAGCCCGCGGGGATACGCAGTATTTT. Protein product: CASSAAARGDTQYF.

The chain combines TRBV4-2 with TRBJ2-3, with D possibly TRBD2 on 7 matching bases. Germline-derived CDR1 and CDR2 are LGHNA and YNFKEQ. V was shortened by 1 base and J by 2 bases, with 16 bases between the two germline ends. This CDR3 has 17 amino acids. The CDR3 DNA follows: TGTGCCAGCAGCCAAGTAGATGCGCGGGGGCACACAGATACGCAGTATTTT. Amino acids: CASSQVDARGHTDTQYF.

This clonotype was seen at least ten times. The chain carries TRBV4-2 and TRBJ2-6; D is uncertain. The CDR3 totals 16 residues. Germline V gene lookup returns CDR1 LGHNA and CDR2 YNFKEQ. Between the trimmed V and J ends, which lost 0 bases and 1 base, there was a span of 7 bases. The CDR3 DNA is TGTGCCAGCAGCCAAGATACTGGGTCTGGGGCCAACGTCCTGACTTTC. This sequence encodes CASSQDTGSGANVLTF.

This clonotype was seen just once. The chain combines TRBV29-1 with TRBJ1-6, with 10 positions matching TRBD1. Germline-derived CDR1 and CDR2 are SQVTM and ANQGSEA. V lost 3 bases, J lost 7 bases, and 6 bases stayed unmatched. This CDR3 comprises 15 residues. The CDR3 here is CSVEAPGQGNSPLHF. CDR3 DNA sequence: TGCAGCGTTGAGGCGCCGGGACAGGGGAATTCACCCCTCCACTTT.

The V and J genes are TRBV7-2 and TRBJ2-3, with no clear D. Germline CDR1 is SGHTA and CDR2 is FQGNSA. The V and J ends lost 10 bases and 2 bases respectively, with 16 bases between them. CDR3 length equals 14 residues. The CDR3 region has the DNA TGTGCCACCCGGGCTGAAGCCTCCACAGATACGCAGTATTTT. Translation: CATRAEASTDTQYF. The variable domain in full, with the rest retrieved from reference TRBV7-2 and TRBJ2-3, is GAGVSQSPSNKVTEKGKDVELRCDPISGHTALYWYRQSLGQGLEFLIYFQGNSAPDKSGLPSDRFSAERTGGSVSTLTIQRTQQEDSAVYLCATRAEASTDTQYFGPGTRLTVL.

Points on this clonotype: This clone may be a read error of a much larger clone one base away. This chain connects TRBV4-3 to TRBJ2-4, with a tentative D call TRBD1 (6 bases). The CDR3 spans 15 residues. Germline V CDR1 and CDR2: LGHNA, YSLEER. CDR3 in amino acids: CASSQERQARDIRYF. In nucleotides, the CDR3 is TGCGCCAGCAGCCAAGAAAGACAGGCGAGGGACATTCGGTACTTC.

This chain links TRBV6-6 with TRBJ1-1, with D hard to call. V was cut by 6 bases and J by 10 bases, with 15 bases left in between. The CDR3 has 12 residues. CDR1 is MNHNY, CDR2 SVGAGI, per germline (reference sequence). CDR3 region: CASRDPGRRAFF. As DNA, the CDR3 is TGTGCCAGCAGGGACCCGGGGAGGCGAGCTTTCTTT.

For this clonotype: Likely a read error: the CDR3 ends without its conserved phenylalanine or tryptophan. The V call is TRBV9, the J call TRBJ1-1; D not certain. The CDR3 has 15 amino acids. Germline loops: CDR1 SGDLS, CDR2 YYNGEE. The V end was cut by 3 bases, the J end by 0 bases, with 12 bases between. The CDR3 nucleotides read TGTGCCAGCAGCGCAGAAGACATTTTGAACACTGAAGCTTTCGTT. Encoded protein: CASSAEDILNTEAFV.

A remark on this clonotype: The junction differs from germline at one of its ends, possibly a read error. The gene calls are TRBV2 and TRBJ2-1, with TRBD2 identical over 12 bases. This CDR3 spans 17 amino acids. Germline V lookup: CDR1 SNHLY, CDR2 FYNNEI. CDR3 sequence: CASSDPLAGGSYNEQFF. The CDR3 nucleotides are TGCGCCAGCAGTGATCCTCTAGCGGGGGGGTCCTACAATGAGCAGTTCTTC.

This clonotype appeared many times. The CDR3 is CASSVRGNLNSPLHF. The DNA for the CDR3 is TGTGCCAGCAGCGTAAGAGGGAACCTTAATTCACCCCTCCACTTT. The rearrangement joins TRBV9 to TRBJ1-6; no clear D. CDR1 SGDLS and CDR2 YYNGEE come from the germline V gene. The CDR3 spans 15 residues. Between the trimmed V and J ends, which lost 1 base and 6 bases, there was a span of 11 bases.

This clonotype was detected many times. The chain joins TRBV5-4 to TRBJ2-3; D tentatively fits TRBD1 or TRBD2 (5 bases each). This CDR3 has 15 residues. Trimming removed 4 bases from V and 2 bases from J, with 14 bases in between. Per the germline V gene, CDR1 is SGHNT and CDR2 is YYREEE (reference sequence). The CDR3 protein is CASSPPGASTDTQYF. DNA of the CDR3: TGTGCCAGCAGCCCCCCCGGGGCGTCCACAGATACGCAGTATTTT.

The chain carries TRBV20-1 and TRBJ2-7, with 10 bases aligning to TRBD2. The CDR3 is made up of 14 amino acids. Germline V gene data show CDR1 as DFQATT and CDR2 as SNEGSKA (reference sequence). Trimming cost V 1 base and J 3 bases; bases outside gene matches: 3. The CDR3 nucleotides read TGCAGTGCTAGAGGGACTAGCGGACACTACGAGCAGTACTTC. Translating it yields CSARGTSGHYEQYF.

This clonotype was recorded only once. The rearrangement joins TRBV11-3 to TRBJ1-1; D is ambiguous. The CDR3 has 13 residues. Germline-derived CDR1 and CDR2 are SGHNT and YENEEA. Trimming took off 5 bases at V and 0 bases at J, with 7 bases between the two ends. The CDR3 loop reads CASSEAMNTEAFF. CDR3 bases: TGTGCCAGCAGCGAAGCCATGAACACTGAAGCTTTCTTT.

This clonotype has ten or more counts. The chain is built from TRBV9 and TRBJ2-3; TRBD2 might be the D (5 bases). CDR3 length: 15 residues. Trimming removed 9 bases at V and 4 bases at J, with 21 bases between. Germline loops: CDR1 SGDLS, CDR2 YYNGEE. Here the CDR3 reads CATNTGLENADTQYF. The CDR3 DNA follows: TGTGCCACCAACACTGGACTTGAGAACGCAGATACGCAGTATTTT.

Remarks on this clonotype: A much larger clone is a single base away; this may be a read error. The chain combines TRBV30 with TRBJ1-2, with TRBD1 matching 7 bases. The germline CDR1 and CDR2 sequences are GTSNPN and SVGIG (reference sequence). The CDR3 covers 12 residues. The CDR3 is CAWSEGGYGCTF. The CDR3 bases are TGTGCCTGGAGCGAAGGGGGCTATGGCTGCACCTTC.

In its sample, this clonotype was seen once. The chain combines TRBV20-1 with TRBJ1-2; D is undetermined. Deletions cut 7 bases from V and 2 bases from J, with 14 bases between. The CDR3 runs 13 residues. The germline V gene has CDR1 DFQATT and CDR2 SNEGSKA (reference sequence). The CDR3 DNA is TGCAGTGTACCCCGGGCGGGAAACTATGGCTACACCTTC. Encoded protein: CSVPRAGNYGYTF.

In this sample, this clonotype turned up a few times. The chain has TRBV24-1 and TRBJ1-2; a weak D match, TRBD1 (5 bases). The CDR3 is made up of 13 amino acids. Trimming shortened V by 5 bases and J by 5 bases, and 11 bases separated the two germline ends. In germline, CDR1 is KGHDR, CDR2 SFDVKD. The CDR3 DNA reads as TGTGCCACCAGTGGGGCAGGGTGGTATGGCTACACCTTC. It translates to CATSGAGWYGYTF.